One sample yielded the 8 T cell receptor beta chains listed below, sequenced in a study of T cells in Graves' hyperthyroidism and ophthalmopathy. The source material, RNA transcripts, was used to amplify TCR beta CDR3 regions. HTBI primers drove first-round RT-PCR of the TCR CDR3. TCRdb reprocessed the multiplex PCR reads with MiXCR, giving one entry per CDR3 protein. The sample gives a few hundred thousand distinct CDR3 sequences, about a sixth of which show up once; less than 9.5% is in the top ten. Sequencing was done on a sample of blood. These receptors originate from a woman between 25 and 40 years old with Graves' hyperthyroidism.

This clonotype was seen at least ten times. The chain uses TRBV30 and TRBJ2-3; 8 nucleotides line up with TRBD2. There are 16 residues in the CDR3. J gave up 4 bases and V 2 bases, and 11 bases lay outside the gene matches. Germline loops: CDR1 GTSNPN, CDR2 SVGIG (reference sequence). The CDR3 loop reads CAWSFSGNTRADTQYF. CDR3 coding DNA: TGTGCCTGGAGTTTTAGCGGGAATACACGGGCAGATACGCAGTATTTT.

A remark on this clonotype: This clone may be a read error of a much larger clone one base away. This sequence joins TRBV27 and TRBJ2-1; D remains ambiguous. Per the germline V gene, CDR1 is MNHEY and CDR2 is SMNVEV (reference sequence). With 5 bases removed from V and 9 bases from J, the gap between germline ends came to 17 bases. The length of the CDR3 is 14 residues. The CDR3 loop reads CASSPEGPRVEQFF. CDR3 in DNA: TGTGCCAGCAGTCCAGAAGGCCCCCGGGTTGAGCAGTTCTTC.

The sample holds a few counts of this clonotype. A read error may produce the germline difference seen at one junction end. The J gene is TRBJ2-1, the V gene TRBV6-5; 8 positions agree with TRBD2. CDR1 and CDR2 from the germline V gene are MNHEY and SVGAGI. The CDR3 spans 17 residues. Written as DNA, the CDR3 is TGTGCCAGCAGTTACAGAGTTAGCGGGACCGATGGCAATGAGCAGCTCTTC. This translates into CASSYRVSGTDGNEQLF.

This chain's CDR3 is CSVGLHGELFF. The CDR3 DNA sequence: TGCAGCGTTGGGCTTCACGGGGAGCTGTTTTTT. This chain uses TRBV29-1 with TRBJ2-2; D uncertain. V was shortened by 4 bases and J by 7 bases, with 7 bases between the two germline ends. The CDR3 is 11 residues long. CDR1 is SQVTM and CDR2 is ANQGSEA in the germline V gene.

This clonotype was seen ten or more times. The gene calls are TRBV20-1 and TRBJ2-1; the D gene could be TRBD1 or TRBD2 (6 bases each). V was clipped by 0 bases and J by 4 bases, with 16 bases between them. The CDR3 contains 16 residues. Germline CDR1 is DFQATT and CDR2 is SNEGSKA (reference sequence). CDR3 loop: CSARDLNRGQYNEQFF. The CDR3 DNA follows: TGCAGTGCTAGAGATTTGAACCGGGGGCAATACAATGAGCAGTTCTTC.

This clonotype has ten or more counts. The chain couples TRBV27 to TRBJ2-7; D is possibly TRBD2 (6 bases). The V gene's germline CDR1 is MNHEY and CDR2 SMNVEV (reference sequence). The CDR3 sequence is 16 residues long. V lost 5 bases and J 3 bases, leaving 20 bases between the germline ends. CDR3 protein: CASSPTQAGYIYEQYF. CDR3 sequence (DNA): TGTGCCAGCAGTCCCACACAGGCGGGATACATCTACGAGCAGTACTTC.

In this sample, this clonotype turned up many times. V usage is TRBV20-1 and J usage is TRBJ1-5; TRBD1 might be the D (5 bases). V lost 6 bases and J lost 0, with 21 bases in between. CDR1 DFQATT and CDR2 SNEGSKA come from the germline V gene (reference sequence). The CDR3 extends over 17 amino acids. The CDR3 protein is CSAKEGTAGYSNQPQHF. Here the CDR3 DNA reads TGCAGTGCCAAGGAGGGGACCGCAGGGTATAGCAATCAGCCCCAGCATTTT.

The chain has TRBV7-9 and TRBJ1-4; 7 bases line up with TRBD1. This CDR3 is 15 amino acids long. Germline V CDR1 and CDR2: SEHNR, FQNEAQ (reference sequence). J gave up 6 bases and V 3 bases, and 7 bases lay outside the gene matches. The CDR3 region is CASSFPDREDEKLFF. The CDR3 DNA sequence: TGTGCCAGCAGCTTCCCAGACAGGGAAGATGAAAAACTGTTTTTT.